The 32 T cell receptor beta chains given below trace back to one sample, sequenced in a study of cytomegalovirus exposure and HLA in healthy donors (dated by TCRdb to the late 2010s). Library generation was performed with the immunoSEQ multiplex PCR assay. The multiplex PCR relied on a mix of 60 forward primers for TCR Vbeta segments and 13 reverse primers for TCR Jbeta segments. Imported from immuneACCESS, the table was reduced by TCRdb to in-frame sequences with V and J called. These copies leave out some clones; in studies compared against another copy, an unresolved V gene accounts for under half, and the cause of the remainder is not known. This sample has about 130,000 clones in its table, and about three quarters of those were observed once. Jointly, the top ten make up 6.5% to 8% of the sample. Sequencing was performed on PBMCs. The receptors stem from a middle-aged man in good health and CMV-seropositive.

This rearrangement joins TRBV29-1 to TRBJ2-7, with TRBD1 matching 7 bases. CDR1 SQVTM and CDR2 ANQGSEA come from the germline V gene. This CDR3 is built from 15 residues. With 4 bases clipped from V and 2 bases from J, the junction kept 11 bases outside the gene matches. Here the CDR3 DNA reads TGCAGCGTTGTGGGCGAACAGGGGATCCCCTACGAGCAGTACTTC. This encodes CSVVGEQGIPYEQYF.

This clone was counted a few times. The chain uses TRBV4-2 and TRBJ2-5; 11 bases map to TRBD2. Germline CDR1 reads LGHNA; CDR2 reads YNFKEQ. Trimming at V came to 3 bases and at J to 5 bases, leaving 5 bases not matched to a gene. This CDR3 contains 15 residues. For the CDR3, the DNA is TGTGCCAGCAGCCAGGAGACTAGCGGGGCCGAGACCCAGTACTTC. Translation gives CASSQETSGAETQYF.

The V call is TRBV5-5, the J call TRBJ1-3; a possible D gene is TRBD1 (5 bases). Germline V gene lookup returns CDR1 SGHKS and CDR2 YYEKEE (reference sequence). The CDR3 runs to 15 residues. V lost 3 bases and J 0 bases, leaving 10 bases between the germline ends. CDR3 sequence reads: CASSSGLSSGNTIYF. The CDR3 nucleotides read TGTGCCAGCAGCTCGGGACTCAGCTCTGGAAACACCATATATTTT.

The V call is TRBV4-2, the J call TRBJ2-5; D gene uncertain. Germline CDR1 is LGHNA and CDR2 is YNFKEQ. The V and J ends lost 1 base and 2 bases respectively, with 8 bases between them. There are 14 residues in the CDR3. Here the CDR3 DNA reads TGTGCCAGCAGCCAAGGAGGTCCACAAGAGACCCAGTACTTC. Protein product: CASSQGGPQETQYF.

The sample holds a few counts of this clone. The chain couples TRBV29-1 to TRBJ2-1, with 7 bases matching TRBD1. After removal of 7 bases from V and 0 bases from J, the junction contained 9 bases not matched to a gene. Germline CDR1 reads SQVTM; CDR2 reads ANQGSEA. The CDR3 spans 15 residues. The CDR3 region is CSGGQDSNSYNEQFF. CDR3 in DNA: TGCAGCGGCGGACAGGATTCTAACTCCTACAATGAGCAGTTCTTC.

This clone occurred a few times. The rearrangement uses TRBV28 and TRBJ2-3; tentative D call: TRBD2 (6 bases). Germline V lookup: CDR1 MDHEN, CDR2 SYDVKM. Trimming pared 2 bases from V and 0 bases from J, leaving 9 bases between. The CDR3 length is 15 residues. The CDR3 protein is CASSLGAGSTDTQYF. Here the CDR3 DNA reads TGTGCCAGCAGTTTAGGAGCGGGTAGCACAGATACGCAGTATTTT.

The chain combines TRBV7-8 with TRBJ2-3; D might be TRBD2 (5 bases). Trimming left V 2 bases short and J 4 bases short, with 16 bases between. This CDR3 spans 16 amino acids. Germline CDR1 is SGHVS and CDR2 is FQNEAQ. The CDR3 region has the DNA TGTGCCAGCAGCTTAAGGCTGGGAGATCTAGCAGATACGCAGTATTTT. It translates to CASSLRLGDLADTQYF.

This chain links TRBV5-6 with TRBJ2-5; D not certain. The CDR3 has 13 residues. From germline, CDR1 is SGHDT and CDR2 YYEEEE. Trimming removed 4 bases at V and 3 bases at J, with 10 bases between. The CDR3 here is CASSPDSEETQYF. The DNA of the CDR3 is TGTGCCAGCAGCCCCGACTCGGAAGAGACCCAGTACTTC. Together with reference TRBV5-6 and TRBJ2-5, the CDR3 gives the full variable domain: DAGVTQSPTHLIKTRGQQVTLRCSPKSGHDTVSWYQQALGQGPQFIFQYYEEEERQRGNFPDRFSGHQFPNYSSELNVNALLLGDSALYLCASSPDSEETQYFGPGTRLLVL.

This clone was observed once. This chain joins TRBV5-1 and TRBJ2-2; 8 bases map to TRBD1. The trim removed 2 bases at V and 5 bases at J, leaving 5 bases unmatched. Germline V gene data show CDR1 as SGHRS and CDR2 as YFSETQ. CDR3 length: 15 amino acids. The CDR3 is CASSFRGQNTGELFF. DNA of the CDR3: TGCGCCAGCAGCTTCAGGGGGCAAAATACCGGGGAGCTGTTTTTT. The full variable domain, in which reference TRBV5-1 and TRBJ2-2 provide the parts outside the CDR3, is KAGVTQTPRYLIKTRGQQVTLSCSPISGHRSVSWYQQTPGQGLQFLFEYFSETQRNKGNFPGRFSGRQFSNSRSEMNVSTLELGDSALYLCASSFRGQNTGELFFGEGSRLTVL.

The chain combines TRBV13 with TRBJ2-7; D is possibly TRBD1 (5 bases). V was clipped by 2 bases and J by 5 bases, with 16 bases between them. There are 15 residues in the CDR3. Germline-derived CDR1 and CDR2 are PRHDT and FYEKMQ (reference sequence). The CDR3 spells CASSLRVAGRHEQYF. DNA for the CDR3: TGTGCCAGCAGCTTAAGGGTGGCAGGGCGGCACGAGCAGTACTTC.

This sequence joins TRBV6-1 and TRBJ2-3; 11 bases are a match to TRBD2. Trimming removed 4 bases from V and 5 bases from J; junction bases left unmatched: 5. The CDR3 is 15 residues long. Per germline, CDR1 MNHNS and CDR2 SASEGT. Here the CDR3 DNA reads TGTGCCAGCAGTGGTAGCGGGGGGGCGGGAGATACGCAGTATTTT. Translating gives CASSGSGGAGDTQYF.

This rearrangement joins TRBV11-3 to TRBJ2-1; 10 nucleotides align to TRBD2. CDR3 size: 17 residues. V was pared by 2 bases and J by 0 bases, with 4 bases of the junction left unmatched. Germline V gene data show CDR1 as SGHNT and CDR2 as YENEEA. CDR3 coding DNA: TGTGCCAGCAGCTTACGACTAGCGGGTAGCTCCTACAATGAGCAGTTCTTC. Translated: CASSLRLAGSSYNEQFF.

The gene calls are TRBV11-3 and TRBJ1-5; D might be TRBD1 (6 bases). Germline V gives CDR1 SGHNT, CDR2 YENEEA. Trimming removed 5 bases from V and 5 bases from J, with 10 bases in between. CDR3 length: 13 residues. CDR3 bases: TGTGCCAGCAGCCAGGGGTCTGATCAGCCCCAGCATTTT. This gives the protein CASSQGSDQPQHF.

The V and J genes are TRBV6-1 and TRBJ1-1; 9 positions match TRBD1. With V trimmed by 6 bases and J by 11 bases, 7 bases remained unmatched. The CDR3 covers 12 residues. Germline V CDR1 and CDR2: MNHNS, SASEGT. The CDR3 DNA reads TGTGCCAGCAGCAAGACAGGGGGGAACGCTTTCTTT. This sequence encodes CASSKTGGNAFF.

This clone has just a few counts. The V and J genes are TRBV28 and TRBJ2-6, with 7 nucleotides matching TRBD1. In germline, CDR1 is MDHEN, CDR2 SYDVKM. V trimming: 6 bases; J trimming: 0 bases; junction bases outside the gene matches: 8. This CDR3 has 17 residues. The chain's CDR3 is CASRKRTGRSGANVLTF. The CDR3 DNA follows: TGTGCCAGCAGGAAAAGGACAGGCCGCTCTGGGGCCAACGTCCTGACTTTC. Combining the CDR3 with reference TRBV28 and TRBJ2-6 gives the whole variable domain DVKVTQSSRYLVKRTGEKVFLECVQDMDHENMFWYRQDPGLGLRLIYFSYDVKMKEKGDIPEGYSVSREKKERFSLILESASTNQTSMYLCASRKRTGRSGANVLTFGAGSRLTVL.

The rearrangement joins TRBV7-9 to TRBJ2-6; 7 bases line up with TRBD2. CDR1 is SEHNR, CDR2 FQNEAQ, per germline (reference sequence). J gave up 4 bases and V 3 bases, and 6 bases lay outside the gene matches. The CDR3 has 16 residues. The CDR3 sequence is CASSLWGGDGANVLTF. The CDR3 nucleotides are TGTGCCAGCAGCTTGTGGGGGGGGGACGGGGCCAACGTCCTGACTTTC.

V gene TRBV28 combines with J gene TRBJ2-4; tentative D call: TRBD1 (6 bases). The germline gives CDR1 MDHEN, CDR2 SYDVKM. V lost 7 bases and J 8 bases, leaving 21 bases between the germline ends. The CDR3 length is 15 residues. The CDR3 loop reads CASKELGQKGDIQYF. In DNA form, the CDR3 reads TGTGCCAGCAAGGAACTCGGACAGAAAGGAGACATTCAGTACTTC.

The rearrangement joins TRBV7-2 to TRBJ2-3; D remains ambiguous. The CDR3 loop spans 13 amino acids. Germline assignment: CDR1 SGHTA and CDR2 FQGNSA. V lost 1 base to trimming and J lost 2 bases, with 4 bases between them. This CDR3 is CASSLDFTDTQYF. The CDR3, as DNA: TGTGCCAGCAGCTTAGACTTCACAGATACGCAGTATTTT.

CDR3 DNA sequence: TGCGCCAGCAGCCAAGATTCGGCAGGGTTACAGCCCCAGCATTTT. Amino acid sequence: CASSQDSAGLQPQHF. This sequence joins TRBV4-1 and TRBJ1-5, with a possible D match to TRBD1 (5 bases). The ends were cut back, 0 bases at V and 7 bases at J, with 13 bases in the middle. The CDR3 contains 15 residues. Looked up from germline, CDR1 is MGHRA and CDR2 is YSYEKL.

The chain combines TRBV11-3 with TRBJ2-1, with 9 bases that match TRBD2. CDR1 and CDR2 (germline): SGHNT, YENEEA. The ends lost 5 bases at V and 4 bases at J; junction bases unmatched: 6. The CDR3 is 15 residues long. CDR3 sequence (DNA): TGTGCCAGCAGCCCCGGGACTAGCAGTTACAATGAGCAGTTCTTC. This sequence encodes CASSPGTSSYNEQFF.

The chain is built from TRBV21-1 and TRBJ2-7; the table's D gene call, TRBD2, was not cross checked with the DNA. TRBV21-1 is classified as a pseudogene. This CDR3 spans 16 amino acids. As DNA, the CDR3 is TGTGCCAGCAGCAAGGGGGGTGGGGTGAGAAGTTACGAGCAGTACTTC. It yields the protein CASSKGGGVRSYEQYF.

V and J are TRBV7-2 and TRBJ1-2, with 7 bases fitting TRBD1. The junction had 1 base not matched to a gene; V was cut back by 5 bases and J by 4 bases. Germline-derived CDR1 and CDR2 are SGHTA and FQGNSA. This CDR3 spans 12 amino acids. The CDR3 bases are TGTGCCAGCAGCCGGGACAGCTATGGCTACACCTTC. Protein: CASSRDSYGYTF.

A remark on this clone: The same CDR3 also results from other DNA sequences found in this sample. The V gene is TRBV5-1, the J gene TRBJ2-1; TRBD2 aligns across 7 bases. J lost 0 bases, V lost 0 bases, and 3 bases had no gene match. Per the germline V gene, CDR1 is SGHRS and CDR2 is YFSETQ. The length of the CDR3 is 16 residues. The CDR3 region is CASSLAGGSSYNEQFF. The CDR3 nucleotides are TGCGCCAGCAGCTTGGCCGGCGGGAGCTCCTACAATGAGCAGTTCTTC. The full variable domain, completed using reference TRBV5-1 and TRBJ2-1, is KAGVTQTPRYLIKTRGQQVTLSCSPISGHRSVSWYQQTPGQGLQFLFEYFSETQRNKGNFPGRFSGRQFSNSRSEMNVSTLELGDSALYLCASSLAGGSSYNEQFFGPGTRLTVL.

CDR3 in DNA: TGTGCCAGCAGCTTGGACCCCGGGACACGCTCTGGAAACACCATATATTTT. Protein sequence: CASSLDPGTRSGNTIYF. This chain joins TRBV5-8 and TRBJ1-3, with D tentatively TRBD1 (6 bases). Germline assignment: CDR1 SGHTS and CDR2 YDEGEE. The CDR3 covers 17 residues. Trimming left V 0 bases short and J 0 bases short, with 13 bases between.

The V call is TRBV29-1, the J call TRBJ2-5; possible D gene TRBD1, 5 bases. V shed 7 bases and J shed 5 bases, with 14 bases lying between them. The CDR3 has 12 residues. Germline lookup yields CDR1 SQVTM and CDR2 ANQGSEA. Written as DNA, the CDR3 is TGCAGCGCAGGACACCGAAGGGAGACCCAGTACTTC. This translates into CSAGHRRETQYF.

J is TRBJ1-4 and V is TRBV7-9; TRBD1 is a possible D gene (6 bases). CDR3 length: 15 amino acids. V was shortened by 5 bases and J by 7 bases, with 17 bases between the two germline ends. Germline lookup yields CDR1 SEHNR and CDR2 FQNEAQ (reference sequence). Here the CDR3 reads CASSLQGLGSEKLFF. The CDR3 DNA sequence: TGTGCCAGCAGCCTACAGGGTTTAGGTAGTGAAAAACTGTTTTTT.

This rearrangement joins TRBV29-1 to TRBJ2-1; 8 nucleotides align to TRBD1. J was trimmed by 5 bases and V by 4 bases; bases with no gene match: 4. CDR3 size: 13 residues. Germline V gene data show CDR1 as SQVTM and CDR2 as ANQGSEA. CDR3 in amino acids: CSVGQGLNNEQFF. DNA for the CDR3: TGCAGCGTTGGACAGGGGCTAAACAATGAGCAGTTCTTC.

The genes are TRBV28 and TRBJ1-1; 9 bases match TRBD1. The CDR3 consists of 16 residues. Germline values: CDR1 MDHEN, CDR2 SYDVKM. V shed 5 bases and J 4 bases; nucleotides not matched to a gene: 11. CDR3: CASSPTNRGRGTEAFF. The CDR3 bases are TGTGCCAGCAGTCCAACAAACAGGGGGCGGGGCACTGAAGCTTTCTTT.

This rearrangement joins TRBV5-6 to TRBJ2-3; perhaps TRBD2 as D (5 bases). Germline assignment: CDR1 SGHDT and CDR2 YYEEEE. Trimming pared 4 bases from V and 9 bases from J, leaving 15 bases between. CDR3 length: 13 residues. CDR3 in amino acids: CASSPRRPATQYF. CDR3 DNA: TGTGCCAGCAGCCCCAGGAGGCCAGCCACGCAGTATTTT.

V is TRBV9 and J is TRBJ1-5; TRBD1 agrees at 7 bases. V lost 4 bases to trimming and J lost 7 bases; unmatched junction nucleotides: 5. Per the germline V gene, CDR1 is SGDLS and CDR2 is YYNGEE. The CDR3 runs 13 residues. The CDR3 sequence is CASSPGGRQPQHF. In DNA form, the CDR3 reads TGTGCCAGCAGCCCAGGGGGGAGACAGCCCCAGCATTTT.

A note on this clone: This is likely a read error, given that the CDR3 carries no conserved phenylalanine or tryptophan at its end. This rearrangement joins TRBV28 to TRBJ2-7; 7 bases are a match to TRBD2. This CDR3 is 15 amino acids long. V was pared by 4 bases and J by 2 bases, with 8 bases of the junction left unmatched. Germline loops: CDR1 MDHEN, CDR2 SYDVKM. The CDR3 sequence is CASSSRTRFPYEQYL. For the CDR3, the DNA is TGTGCCAGCAGTTCACGGACTAGGTTCCCCTACGAGCAGTACCTC.

The DNA for the CDR3 is TGTGCCAGCAGTTTGGGGCAGGGGCCTAGGTACAATGAGCAGTTCTTC. Its translation is CASSLGQGPRYNEQFF. J is TRBJ2-1 and V is TRBV27, with TRBD1 as a possible D gene (6 bases). The CDR3 spans 16 residues. V was cut by 3 bases and J by 4 bases, with 16 bases left in between. Germline V CDR1 and CDR2: MNHEY, SMNVEV (reference sequence).